The entry below gives a single T cell receptor beta chain sequence along with its context. This sample stems from a study of blood T cell repertoires in COVID-19. In the original processing: From reference gene primer amplification, estimates of nucleated cell counts were derived. The data were produced by immunoSEQ multiplex PCR, yet TCRdb's version contains in-frame clones alone and is incomplete. Clonal size and the V and J genes are those of that table, whereas D and trimming came from the DNA. Among some 37,000 clones, under 90% were seen once, and the ten largest hold around an eighth. This sequence originates from a man aged 70-80 years with acute or convalescent COVID-19. Sequencing was done on a sample of peripheral blood.

CDR3 amino acids: CASSFGTSGTRAYEQYF. In nucleotides, the CDR3 is TGCGCCAGCAGCTTCGGGACTAGCGGGACCCGAGCCTACGAGCAGTACTTC. The V gene is TRBV5-1, the J gene TRBJ2-7; 13 nucleotides align to TRBD2. Germline V gene data show CDR1 as SGHRS and CDR2 as YFSETQ. V shed 2 bases, J shed 2 bases, and the junction held 7 bases outside the gene matches. The CDR3 is 17 residues long.